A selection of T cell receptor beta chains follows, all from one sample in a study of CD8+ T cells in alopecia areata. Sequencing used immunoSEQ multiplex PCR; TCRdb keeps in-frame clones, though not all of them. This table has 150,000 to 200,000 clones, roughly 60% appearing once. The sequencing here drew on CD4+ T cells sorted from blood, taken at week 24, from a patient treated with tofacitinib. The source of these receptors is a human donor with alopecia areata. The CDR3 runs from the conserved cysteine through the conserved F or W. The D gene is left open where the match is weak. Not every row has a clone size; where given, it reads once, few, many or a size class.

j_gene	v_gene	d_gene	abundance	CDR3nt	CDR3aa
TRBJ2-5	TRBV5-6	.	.	TGTGCCAGCAGTTACGGAACCGGGACACTACAAGAGACCCAGTACTTC	CASSYGTGTLQETQYF
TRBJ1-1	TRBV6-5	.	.	TGTGCCAGCAGTTCTCGAGGAGGAAACACTGAAGCTTTCTTT	CASSSRGGNTEAFF
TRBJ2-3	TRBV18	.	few	TGTGCCAGCTCCCAGAACCTTCCCGCAGATACGCAGTATTTT	CASSQNLPADTQYF
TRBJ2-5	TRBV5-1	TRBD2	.	TGCGCCAGCGGGACTAGCGGGGGCGTAGAGACCCAGTACTTC	CASGTSGGVETQYF
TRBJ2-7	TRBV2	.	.	TGTGCCAGCAGTGAACGACAGGCGTACAACGAGCAGTACTTC	CASSERQAYNEQYF
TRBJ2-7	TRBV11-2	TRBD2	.	TGTGCCAGCAGCTTACTCACCGGGACTAGCGGCAACTACGAGCAGTACTTC	CASSLLTGTSGNYEQYF
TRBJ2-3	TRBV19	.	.	TGTGCCAGTAGTGCAGATACGCAGTATTTT	CASSADTQYF
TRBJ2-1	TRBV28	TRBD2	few	TGTGCCAGCAGTCGTAGCGGGGGTGTTAGGGAGCAGTTCTTC	CASSRSGGVREQFF
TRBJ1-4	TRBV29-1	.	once	TGCAGCGTTGGTACGGGGAATGAAAAACTGTTTTTT	CSVGTGNEKLFF
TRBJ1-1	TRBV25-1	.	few	TGTGCCAGCAGTCATGGACGGATGAACACTGAAGCTTTCTTT	CASSHGRMNTEAFF
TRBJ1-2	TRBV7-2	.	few	TGTGCCAGCAGCTCGGGACCCGGTAGGACCTTC	CASSSGPGRTF